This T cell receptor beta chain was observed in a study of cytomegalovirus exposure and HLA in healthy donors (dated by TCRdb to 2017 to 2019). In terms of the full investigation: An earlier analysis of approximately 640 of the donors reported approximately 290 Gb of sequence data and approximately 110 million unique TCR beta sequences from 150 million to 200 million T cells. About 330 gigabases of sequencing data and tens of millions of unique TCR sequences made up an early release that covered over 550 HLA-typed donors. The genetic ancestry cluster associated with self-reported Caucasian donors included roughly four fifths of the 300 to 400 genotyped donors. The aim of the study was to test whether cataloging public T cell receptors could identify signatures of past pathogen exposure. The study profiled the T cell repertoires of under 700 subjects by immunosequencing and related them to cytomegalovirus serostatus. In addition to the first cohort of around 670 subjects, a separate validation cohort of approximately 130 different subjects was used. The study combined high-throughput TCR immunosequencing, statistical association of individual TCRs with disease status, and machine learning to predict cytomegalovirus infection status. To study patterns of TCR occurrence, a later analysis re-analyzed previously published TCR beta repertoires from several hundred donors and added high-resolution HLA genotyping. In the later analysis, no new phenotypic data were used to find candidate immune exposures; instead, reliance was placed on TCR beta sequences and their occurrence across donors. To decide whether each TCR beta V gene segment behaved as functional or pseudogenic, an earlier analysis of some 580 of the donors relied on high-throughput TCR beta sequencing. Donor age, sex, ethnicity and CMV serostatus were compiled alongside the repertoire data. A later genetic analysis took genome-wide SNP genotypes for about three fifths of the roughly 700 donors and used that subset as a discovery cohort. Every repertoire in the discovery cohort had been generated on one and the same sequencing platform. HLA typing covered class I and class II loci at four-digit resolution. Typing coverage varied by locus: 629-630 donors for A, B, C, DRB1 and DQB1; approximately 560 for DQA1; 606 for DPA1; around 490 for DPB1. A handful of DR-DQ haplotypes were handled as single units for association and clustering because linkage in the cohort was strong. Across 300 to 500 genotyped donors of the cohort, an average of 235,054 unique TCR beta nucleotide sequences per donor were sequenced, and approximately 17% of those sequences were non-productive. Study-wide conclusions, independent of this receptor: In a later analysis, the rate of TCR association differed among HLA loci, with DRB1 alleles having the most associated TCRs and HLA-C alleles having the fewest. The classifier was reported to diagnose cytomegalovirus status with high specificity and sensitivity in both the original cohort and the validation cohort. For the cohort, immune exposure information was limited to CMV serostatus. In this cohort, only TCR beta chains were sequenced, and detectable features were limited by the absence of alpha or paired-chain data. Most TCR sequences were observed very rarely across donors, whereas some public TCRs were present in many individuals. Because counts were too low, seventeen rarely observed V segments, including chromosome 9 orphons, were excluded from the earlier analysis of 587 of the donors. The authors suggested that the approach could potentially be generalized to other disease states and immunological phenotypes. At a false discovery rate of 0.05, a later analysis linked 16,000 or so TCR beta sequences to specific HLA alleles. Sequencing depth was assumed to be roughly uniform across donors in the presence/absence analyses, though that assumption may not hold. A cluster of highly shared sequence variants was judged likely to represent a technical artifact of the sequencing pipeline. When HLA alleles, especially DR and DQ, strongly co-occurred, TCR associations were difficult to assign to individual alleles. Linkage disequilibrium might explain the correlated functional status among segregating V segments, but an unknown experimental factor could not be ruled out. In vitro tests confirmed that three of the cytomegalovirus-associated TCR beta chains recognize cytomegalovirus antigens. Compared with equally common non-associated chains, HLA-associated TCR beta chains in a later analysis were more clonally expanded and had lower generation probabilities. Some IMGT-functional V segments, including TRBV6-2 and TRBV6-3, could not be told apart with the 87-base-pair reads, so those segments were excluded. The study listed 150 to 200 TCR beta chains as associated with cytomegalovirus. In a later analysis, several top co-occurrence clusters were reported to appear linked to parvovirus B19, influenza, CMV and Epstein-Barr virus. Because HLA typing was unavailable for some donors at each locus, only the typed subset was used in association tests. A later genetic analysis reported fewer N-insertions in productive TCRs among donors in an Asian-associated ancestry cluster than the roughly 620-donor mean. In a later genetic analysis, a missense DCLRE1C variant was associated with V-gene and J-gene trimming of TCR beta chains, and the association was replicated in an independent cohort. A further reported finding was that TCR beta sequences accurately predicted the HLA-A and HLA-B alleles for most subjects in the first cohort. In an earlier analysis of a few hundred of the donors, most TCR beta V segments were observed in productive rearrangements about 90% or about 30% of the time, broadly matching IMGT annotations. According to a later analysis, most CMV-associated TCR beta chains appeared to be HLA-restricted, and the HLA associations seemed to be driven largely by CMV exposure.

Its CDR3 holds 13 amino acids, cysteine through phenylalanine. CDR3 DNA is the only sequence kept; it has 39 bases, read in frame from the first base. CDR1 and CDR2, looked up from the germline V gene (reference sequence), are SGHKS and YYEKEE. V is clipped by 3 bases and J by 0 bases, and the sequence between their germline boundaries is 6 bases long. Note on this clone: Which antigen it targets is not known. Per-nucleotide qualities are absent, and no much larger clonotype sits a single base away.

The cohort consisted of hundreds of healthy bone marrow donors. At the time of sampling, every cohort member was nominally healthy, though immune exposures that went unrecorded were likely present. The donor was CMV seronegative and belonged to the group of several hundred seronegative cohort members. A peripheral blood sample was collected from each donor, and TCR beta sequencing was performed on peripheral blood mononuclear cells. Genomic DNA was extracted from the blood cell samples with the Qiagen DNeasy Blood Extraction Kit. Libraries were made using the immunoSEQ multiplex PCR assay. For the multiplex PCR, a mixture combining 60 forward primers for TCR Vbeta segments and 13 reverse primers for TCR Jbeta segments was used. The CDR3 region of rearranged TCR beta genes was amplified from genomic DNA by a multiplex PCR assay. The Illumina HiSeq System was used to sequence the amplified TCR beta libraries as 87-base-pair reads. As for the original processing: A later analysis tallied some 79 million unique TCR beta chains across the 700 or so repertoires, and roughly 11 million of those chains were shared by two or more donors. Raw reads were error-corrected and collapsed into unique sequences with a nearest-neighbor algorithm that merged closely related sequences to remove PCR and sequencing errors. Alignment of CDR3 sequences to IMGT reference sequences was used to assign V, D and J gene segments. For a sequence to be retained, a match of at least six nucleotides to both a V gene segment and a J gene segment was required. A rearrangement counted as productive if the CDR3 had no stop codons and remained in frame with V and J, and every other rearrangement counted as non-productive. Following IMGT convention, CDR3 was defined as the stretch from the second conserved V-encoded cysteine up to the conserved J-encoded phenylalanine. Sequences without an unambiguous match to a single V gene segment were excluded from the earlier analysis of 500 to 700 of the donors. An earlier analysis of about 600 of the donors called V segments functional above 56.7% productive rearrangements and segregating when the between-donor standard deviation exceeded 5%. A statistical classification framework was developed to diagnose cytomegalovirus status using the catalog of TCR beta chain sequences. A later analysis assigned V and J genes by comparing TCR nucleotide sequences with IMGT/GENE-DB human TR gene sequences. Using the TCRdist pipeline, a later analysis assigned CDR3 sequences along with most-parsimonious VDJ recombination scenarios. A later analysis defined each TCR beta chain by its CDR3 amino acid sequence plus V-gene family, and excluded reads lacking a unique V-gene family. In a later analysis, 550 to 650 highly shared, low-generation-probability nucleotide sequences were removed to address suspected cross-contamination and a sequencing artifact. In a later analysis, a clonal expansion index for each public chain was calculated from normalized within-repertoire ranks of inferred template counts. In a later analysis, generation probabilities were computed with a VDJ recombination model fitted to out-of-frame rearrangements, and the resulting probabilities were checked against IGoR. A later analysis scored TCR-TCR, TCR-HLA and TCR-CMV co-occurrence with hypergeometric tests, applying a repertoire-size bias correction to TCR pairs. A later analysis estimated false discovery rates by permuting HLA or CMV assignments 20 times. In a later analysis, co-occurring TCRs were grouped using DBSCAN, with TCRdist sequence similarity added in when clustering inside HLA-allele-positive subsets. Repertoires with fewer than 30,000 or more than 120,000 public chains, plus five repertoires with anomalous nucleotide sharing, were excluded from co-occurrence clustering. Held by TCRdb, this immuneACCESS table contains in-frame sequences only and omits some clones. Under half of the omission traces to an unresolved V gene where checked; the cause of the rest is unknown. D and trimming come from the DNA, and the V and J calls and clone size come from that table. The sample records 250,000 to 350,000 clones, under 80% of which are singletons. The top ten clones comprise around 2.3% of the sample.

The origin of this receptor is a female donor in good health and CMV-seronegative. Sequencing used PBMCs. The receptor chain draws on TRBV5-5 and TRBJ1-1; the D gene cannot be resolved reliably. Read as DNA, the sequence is TGTGCCAGCAGCTGGCAGGTGAACACTGAAGCTTTCTTT. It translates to CASSWQVNTEAFF.